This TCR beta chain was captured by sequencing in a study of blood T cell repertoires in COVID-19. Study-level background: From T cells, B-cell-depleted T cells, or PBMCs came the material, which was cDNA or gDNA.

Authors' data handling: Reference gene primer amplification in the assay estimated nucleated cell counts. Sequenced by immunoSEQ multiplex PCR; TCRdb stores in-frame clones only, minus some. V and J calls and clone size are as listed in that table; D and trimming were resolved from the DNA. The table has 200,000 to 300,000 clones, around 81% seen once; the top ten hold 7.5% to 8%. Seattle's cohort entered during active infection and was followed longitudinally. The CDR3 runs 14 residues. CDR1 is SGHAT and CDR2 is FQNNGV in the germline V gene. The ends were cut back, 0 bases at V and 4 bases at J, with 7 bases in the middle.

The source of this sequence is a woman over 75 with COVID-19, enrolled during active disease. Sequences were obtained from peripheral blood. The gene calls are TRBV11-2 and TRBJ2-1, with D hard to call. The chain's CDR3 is CASSLEYNYNEQFF. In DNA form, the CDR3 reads TGTGCCAGCAGCTTAGAGTACAATTACAATGAGCAGTTCTTC.